This T cell receptor beta chain was observed in a study of blood T cells in healthy people across ages. A sample-barcoded 5' primer and a J-beta primer mix were used in a second PCR of roughly 7 to 11 cycles. Via MiXCR, TCRdb re-called the 5' RACE reads, giving one row per CDR3 protein. The top ten clones hold 20% to 25% of a sample with around 970,000 distinct CDR3 sequences, roughly 51% of them seen once. This receptor was taken from an older woman in good health. Sequenced material: blood.

CDR3: CASGGTFTFYGYTF. DNA of the CDR3: TGTGCCAGCGGAGGGACCTTTACCTTCTATGGCTACACCTTC. The rearrangement links TRBV6-1 to TRBJ1-2; a possible D gene is TRBD1 (5 bases). The V end was cut by 8 bases, the J end by 4 bases, with 17 bases between. The CDR3 runs 14 residues. The V gene's germline CDR1 is MNHNS and CDR2 SASEGT.